These T cell receptor beta chains were read from a single sample in a study of post-analysis software for immune sequencing data. One entry per CDR3 protein, called by TCRdb with MiXCR from the PCR reads. The sample shows 750,000 to 950,000 distinct CDR3 sequences, around 53% of them seen only once. Sequenced sample: blood. The source of these receptors is a girl under 18 with multiple sclerosis. Each CDR3 is given without its conserved first and last residue. The D gene is left open where the match is weak.

. TRBJ2-7 TRBV12-3/TRBV12-4 ASSLDPPAQY
. TRBJ2-1 TRBV7-8 ASSLNRAGSRNEQF
. TRBJ2-1 TRBV7-2 ASSLRQATYEQF
TRBD1 TRBJ1-2 TRBV2 ASILGGPYGYT
. TRBJ1-3 TRBV12-3/TRBV12-4 ASSFSGNTIY
. TRBJ1-2 TRBV20-1 SARNVANYGYT
TRBD2 TRBJ2-1 TRBV4-2 ASSLIAGASYNEQF
. TRBJ2-5 TRBV20-1 SAPRGYVQY
TRBD1 TRBJ1-4 TRBV5-5 ASSSSQGAGEKLF
. TRBJ2-6 TRBV4-2 ASSQDPNSSGANVLT
. . TRBV7-9 TSSLFMADRVNEQY
. TRBJ1-1 TRBV2 ASGKGNTEAF
. TRBJ2-7 TRBV19 ASSQYSYEQY
. TRBJ2-7 TRBV5-1 ASSFNYEQY
. TRBJ2-4 TRBV6-5 ASSWGFGEQY
TRBD1 TRBJ2-5 TRBV5-1 ASSLPGGAETQY
. TRBJ2-5 TRBV9 ASSVSLSQETQY
. TRBJ2-1 TRBV29-1 SVASEGGTYNEQF
TRBD1 TRBJ1-2 TRBV12-3/TRBV12-4 ASTRQGFKDYGYT
TRBD2 TRBJ2-7 TRBV7-9 ASSFGGMGRYEQY
. TRBJ2-5 TRBV10-3 AISESVEGQY
TRBD1 TRBJ2-6 TRBV6-1 ASRDGAGGLPGANVLT
. TRBJ2-1 TRBV5-5 ASSLSRDDTYNEQF
. TRBJ1-4 TRBV5-6 ASSLRTATNEKLF
. TRBJ1-2 TRBV3-1 ASSPGRDRLNYGYT
. TRBJ2-1 TRBV24-1 ATSDRTAAYNEQF
. TRBJ2-7 TRBV12-3/TRBV12-4 ASSPDSSSYEQY
TRBD1 TRBJ2-3 TRBV7-2 ASRFPGQGGADTQY
TRBD1 TRBJ2-7 TRBV3-1 ASSRTGTGYYEQY
. TRBJ1-5 TRBV6-1 ASSDGTRQRPQH
. TRBJ2-3 TRBV5-1 ASSLNGRSTDTQY
TRBD2 TRBJ2-1 TRBV6-6 ASSPLANEQF